This TCR beta chain was captured by sequencing in a study of T cell changes during pregnancy in multiple sclerosis. CDR3 size: 14 residues. CDR1 is ENHRY, CDR2 SYGVKD, per germline. Trimming took 10 bases from V and 3 from J; bases not matched to a gene: 11. Using immunoSEQ multiplex PCR, the repertoire was profiled, and TCRdb retains in-frame clones only, with some absent. This table holds tens of thousands of clones, around 90% found once. Here the sequenced sample was CD8+ T cells from peripheral blood mononuclear cells, taken in the third trimester of pregnancy. The gene calls are TRBV10-3 and TRBJ1-2, with TRBD1 matching over 7 bases. The sequence came from a female donor with multiple sclerosis, enrolled in a pregnancy study. CDR3 nucleotide sequence: TGTGCCAGTACCGACAGGGAGAGCTACTATGGCTACACCTTC. Translated: CASTDRESYYGYTF.